The sample holds many counts of the clone carrying this T cell receptor beta chain. Its antigen is not known. The sample originates from a study of human T cells and chemical hapten exposure. Study-level information: Minor volume differences among pooled libraries chiefly drove per-sample TCR yield variation.

This CDR3 comprises 13 residues. Germline CDR1 and CDR2: LGHNA and YSLEER. Trimming stripped 4 bases from V and 1 base from J, with 8 bases between. Each cDNA molecule in the library carried unique molecular identifiers. Per the study methods: With a range of about 23,224 to 690,600, the median per sample was roughly 97,000 TCRs. TCRdb analysed the reads with MiXCR anew, one entry per CDR3 protein. The V and J calls reflect TCRdb's pipeline rather than the authors' work. The table includes about 120,000 distinct CDR3 sequences, about 7.7% detected once. Study conclusions and caveats: Those TCRs sitting above 1 in 1000 frequency stayed the same with DPC sensitization.

Unfractionated whole blood served as the source for total RNA extraction. This clonotype was obtained from a human donor in good health. Some clones in this sample may be carry-over from other donors' samples. The J gene is TRBJ2-7, the V gene TRBV4-3; D call uncertain. Sequenced input: whole blood. The CDR3: CASSPKVSYEQYF. The DNA for the CDR3 is TGCGCCAGCAGCCCCAAAGTTTCCTACGAGCAGTACTTC.